Given below is one T cell receptor (beta chain) in context. Its target antigen remains unknown. Base qualities are missing; no much larger clone stands one base away. Receptor amplification or capture employed the immunoSEQ multiplex PCR assay. As for the authors' bioinformatics: A statistical classification framework was built to diagnose cytomegalovirus status from the catalog of TCR beta chain sequences. TCRdb re-hosts the immuneACCESS table, in-frame sequences only. Its copies lack some clones; in the studies checked, an unresolved V gene accounts for under half of them, and the cause for the rest is not known. Clonal size and the V and J genes are those of that table, whereas D and trimming came from the DNA. The sample table lists more than 300,000 clones, roughly 85% of them with a count of one. The top ten clones comprise 0.83% of the sample. Its CDR3 holds 13 amino acids, cysteine through phenylalanine. Kept here is only the CDR3 DNA, which spans 39 bases and is read in frame from base 1. The germline V gene specifies SGHAT as CDR1 and FQNNGV as CDR2. V is cut by 4 bases and J by 3 bases, and the space between the germline ends is 10 bases.

The sample belongs to a study of cytomegalovirus exposure and HLA in healthy donors (dated by TCRdb to about 2017). Regarding the research as a whole: According to a later analysis, the roughly 130 validation repertoires were produced on the same platform as the approximately 600 repertoires of the first cohort. The study aimed to test whether cataloging public T cell receptors could reveal signatures of past pathogen exposure. A separate validation cohort of about 110 different subjects was used in addition to the 666-subject first cohort. High-throughput TCR immunosequencing, statistical association of individual TCRs with disease status, and machine learning were combined to predict cytomegalovirus infection status. Beyond this particular receptor, the publication reports: Subsequent analysis determined that TCRs grouped into clusters in the first cohort also showed a tendency toward co-occurrence across the 90 to 150 validation repertoires, and approximately 94% of cluster scores exceeded 0. Most TCR sequences were seen in very few donors, while some public TCRs were found in many individuals. The classifier was reported to diagnose cytomegalovirus status with high specificity and sensitivity in both the original cohort and the validation cohort. In vitro tests confirmed that a few of the cytomegalovirus-associated TCR beta chains recognize cytomegalovirus antigens. All 110 or so repertoires were used to score co-occurrence in the validation cohort in a later analysis, because that analysis had no HLA typing for the cohort. The authors suggested that the approach could potentially be extended to other disease states and immunological phenotypes. A total of 164 TCR beta chains were listed by the study as associated with cytomegalovirus.

The donors were included in the validation cohort of approximately 120 subjects, a group kept apart from the roughly 700-subject first cohort. The source is a woman aged 18-30 years in good health and CMV-seronegative. The sample comprised PBMCs. The rearrangement joined TRBV11-2 to TRBJ2-7, with the D gene uncertain. The CDR3 protein: CASSSGLNYEQYF. Here is the DNA: TGTGCCAGCAGCTCGGGTCTTAACTACGAGCAGTACTTC. Here the CDR3 is joined to the reference TRBV11-2 and TRBJ2-7 genes, and the full variable domain is: EAGVAQSPRYKIIEKRQSVAFWCNPISGHATLYWYQQILGQGPKLLIQFQNNGVVDDSQLPKDRFSAERLKGVDSTLKIQPAKLEDSAVYLCASSSGLNYEQYFGPGTRLTVT.